This is a list of T cell receptor beta chains from one sample in a study of blood T cell repertoires in COVID-19. Assay: immunoSEQ multiplex PCR; the TCRdb copy retains only in-frame clones and omits some. There are 130,000 to 150,000 clones in the sample; over 80% occur only once, and under 3% lies in the top ten. The material sequenced was peripheral blood. The origin of the receptors is a woman aged 40-49 years with active or convalescent COVID-19. The CDR3 runs from the conserved cysteine through the conserved F or W. A D gene is named only where the DNA matches it firmly. Not every row has a clone size; where given, it reads once, few, many or a size class.

D gene: TRBD1
V gene: TRBV19
J gene: TRBJ1-2
clone size: .
CDR3 protein: CASSPGQGNYGYTF
CDR3 DNA: TGTGCCAGTAGTCCAGGACAGGGAAACTATGGCTACACCTTC

D gene: TRBD2
V gene: TRBV27
J gene: TRBJ2-7
clone size: .
CDR3 protein: CASSGTSGGSNEQYF
CDR3 DNA: TGTGCCAGCAGTGGGACTAGCGGGGGGTCCAACGAGCAGTACTTC

D gene: .
V gene: TRBV5-5
J gene: TRBJ1-4
clone size: .
CDR3 protein: CASTAGVQKLFF
CDR3 DNA: TGTGCCAGCACCGCCGGGGTCCAAAAACTGTTTTTT

D gene: TRBD1
V gene: TRBV5-6
J gene: TRBJ1-2
clone size: .
CDR3 protein: CASSLPGQGEGGYTF
CDR3 DNA: TGTGCCAGCAGCTTGCCAGGACAGGGGGAAGGTGGCTACACCTTC

D gene: TRBD1
V gene: TRBV5-5
J gene: TRBJ1-5
clone size: once
CDR3 protein: CASSLTGNRHQPQHF
CDR3 DNA: TGTGCCAGCAGCCTGACAGGGAATAGGCATCAGCCCCAGCATTTT

D gene: .
V gene: TRBV24-1
J gene: TRBJ2-1
clone size: once
CDR3 protein: CATSDLNEQFF
CDR3 DNA: TGTGCCACCAGTGACCTGAATGAGCAGTTCTTC

D gene: .
V gene: TRBV5-1
J gene: TRBJ1-4
clone size: .
CDR3 protein: CASSLGAGREKLFF
CDR3 DNA: TGCGCCAGCAGCTTGGGGGCAGGGCGAGAAAAACTGTTTTTT

D gene: .
V gene: TRBV19
J gene: TRBJ2-5
clone size: .
CDR3 protein: CASSMGGAWETQYF
CDR3 DNA: TGTGCCAGTAGTATGGGGGGGGCCTGGGAGACCCAGTACTTC

D gene: TRBD1
V gene: TRBV19
J gene: TRBJ1-1
clone size: once
CDR3 protein: CASSEQGFLSGNTEAFF
CDR3 DNA: TGTGCCAGTAGCGAACAGGGGTTTCTATCGGGAAACACTGAAGCTTTCTTT

D gene: TRBD1
V gene: TRBV10-3
J gene: TRBJ2-3
clone size: .
CDR3 protein: CAIRLRQGDTDTQYF
CDR3 DNA: TGTGCCATCAGACTCCGACAGGGGGACACAGATACGCAGTATTTT

D gene: .
V gene: TRBV6-6
J gene: TRBJ1-5
clone size: few
CDR3 protein: CASRSGDSNQPQHF
CDR3 DNA: TGTGCCAGCAGGTCAGGGGATAGCAATCAGCCCCAGCATTTT

D gene: TRBD1
V gene: TRBV11-3
J gene: TRBJ2-5
clone size: .
CDR3 protein: CASSPAPQGAPETQYF
CDR3 DNA: TGTGCCAGCAGCCCCGCACCACAGGGGGCGCCGGAGACCCAGTACTTC

D gene: .
V gene: TRBV27
J gene: TRBJ1-5
clone size: once
CDR3 protein: CASSPRTHSNQPQHF
CDR3 DNA: TGTGCCAGCAGCCCCCGGACACATAGCAATCAGCCCCAGCATTTT

D gene: .
V gene: TRBV5-1
J gene: TRBJ1-3
clone size: .
CDR3 protein: CASSLVAGGNTIYF
CDR3 DNA: TGCGCCAGCAGCTTGGTAGCTGGGGGAAACACCATATATTTT

D gene: .
V gene: TRBV6-6
J gene: TRBJ1-2
clone size: .
CDR3 protein: CASSYHTLNYGYTF
CDR3 DNA: TGTGCCAGCAGTTACCATACGCTAAACTATGGCTACACCTTC

D gene: .
V gene: TRBV7-7
J gene: TRBJ2-1
clone size: .
CDR3 protein: CAVGSSLRVSYNEQFF
CDR3 DNA: TGTGCCGTCGGGAGCTCTCTGAGGGTCTCCTACAATGAGCAGTTCTTC

D gene: .
V gene: TRBV3-1/TRBV3-2
J gene: TRBJ1-5
clone size: .
CDR3 protein: CASSQQLNQPQHF
CDR3 DNA: TGTGCCAGCAGCCAACAACTCAATCAGCCCCAGCATTTT

D gene: .
V gene: TRBV5-6
J gene: TRBJ1-6
clone size: once
CDR3 protein: CASSPTRASSYNSPLHF
CDR3 DNA: TGTGCCAGCAGCCCCACCAGGGCGAGCTCCTATAATTCACCCCTCCACTTT

D gene: .
V gene: TRBV9
J gene: TRBJ1-2
clone size: .
CDR3 protein: CASSSNPPGGGGLFRGYTF
CDR3 DNA: TGTGCCAGCAGCTCAAACCCCCCGGGGGGCGGGGGTCTTTTCCGTGGCTACACCTTC

D gene: TRBD2
V gene: TRBV2
J gene: TRBJ2-1
clone size: .
CDR3 protein: CASSEGTSGVTTAHNEQFF
CDR3 DNA: TGTGCCAGCAGTGAAGGGACTAGCGGGGTCACCACCGCTCATAATGAGCAGTTCTTC

D gene: TRBD2
V gene: TRBV7-7
J gene: TRBJ2-5
clone size: .
CDR3 protein: CASTKGWREGKETQYF
CDR3 DNA: TGTGCCAGCACCAAGGGGTGGCGGGAGGGAAAAGAGACCCAGTACTTC

D gene: TRBD1
V gene: TRBV23-1
J gene: TRBJ1-6
clone size: .
CDR3 protein: CASSQSKAPGGSPLHF
CDR3 DNA: TGCGCCAGCAGTCAATCTAAGGCTCCAGGGGGCTCACCCCTCCACTTT

D gene: .
V gene: TRBV7-9
J gene: TRBJ2-3
clone size: once
CDR3 protein: CASSPRTASTDTQYF
CDR3 DNA: TGTGCCAGCAGCCCCAGGACAGCCAGCACAGATACGCAGTATTTT

D gene: .
V gene: TRBV10-1
J gene: TRBJ1-1
clone size: .
CDR3 protein: CASTLQVNTEAFF
CDR3 DNA: TGCGCCAGCACCCTACAGGTGAACACTGAAGCTTTCTTT

D gene: TRBD1
V gene: TRBV28
J gene: TRBJ1-6
clone size: .
CDR3 protein: CASSYRDRLNSPLHF
CDR3 DNA: TGTGCCAGCAGCTACCGGGACAGACTTAATTCACCCCTCCACTTT

D gene: TRBD1
V gene: TRBV5-5
J gene: TRBJ1-1
clone size: .
CDR3 protein: CASSPRTGRVNTEAFF
CDR3 DNA: TGTGCCAGCAGCCCCCGGACAGGGCGGGTGAACACTGAAGCTTTCTTT

D gene: .
V gene: TRBV18
J gene: TRBJ1-5
clone size: .
CDR3 protein: CASSPGGHSNQPQHF
CDR3 DNA: TGTGCCAGCTCACCAGGGGGCCATAGCAATCAGCCCCAGCATTTT

D gene: .
V gene: TRBV5-1
J gene: TRBJ1-5
clone size: .
CDR3 protein: CASSLGTGVDSNQPQHF
CDR3 DNA: TGCGCCAGCAGCTTGGGGACGGGGGTTGATAGCAATCAGCCCCAGCATTTT

D gene: .
V gene: TRBV27
J gene: TRBJ2-3
clone size: .
CDR3 protein: CASSLLGERADTQYF
CDR3 DNA: TGTGCCAGCAGTTTACTTGGTGAGCGCGCAGATACGCAGTATTTT

D gene: TRBD1
V gene: TRBV11-2
J gene: TRBJ2-1
clone size: .
CDR3 protein: CASSLVRGRFNEQFF
CDR3 DNA: TGTGCCAGCAGCTTAGTCAGGGGGCGCTTCAATGAGCAGTTCTTC

D gene: .
V gene: TRBV25-1
J gene: TRBJ1-4
clone size: .
CDR3 protein: CASSEGRSGVEKLFF
CDR3 DNA: TGTGCCAGCAGTGAGGGGCGGTCAGGGGTTGAAAAACTGTTTTTT

D gene: TRBD1
V gene: TRBV28
J gene: TRBJ1-4
clone size: .
CDR3 protein: CASSLAGTGVLADEKLFF
CDR3 DNA: TGTGCCAGCAGTTTGGCCGGGACAGGGGTACTTGCTGATGAAAAACTGTTTTTT

D gene: .
V gene: TRBV28
J gene: TRBJ1-2
clone size: .
CDR3 protein: CASSLWSGGSGANYGYTF
CDR3 DNA: TGTGCCAGCAGTTTATGGTCGGGGGGCTCCGGAGCTAACTATGGCTACACCTTC

D gene: .
V gene: TRBV2
J gene: TRBJ2-7
clone size: .
CDR3 protein: CASSVRGRRNEQYF
CDR3 DNA: TGTGCCAGCAGTGTTCGAGGGAGGAGGAACGAGCAGTACTTC

D gene: TRBD2
V gene: TRBV5-1
J gene: TRBJ2-7
clone size: .
CDR3 protein: CASSSDSGGVGEQYF
CDR3 DNA: TGCGCCAGCAGCTCGGATAGCGGGGGTGTTGGCGAGCAGTACTTC

D gene: .
V gene: TRBV23-1
J gene: TRBJ1-6
clone size: .
CDR3 protein: CASSPHLVGDSGSYNSPLHF
CDR3 DNA: TGCGCCAGCAGTCCCCACCTCGTGGGGGATAGCGGCTCCTATAATTCACCCCTCCACTTT

D gene: TRBD1
V gene: TRBV6-6
J gene: TRBJ1-1
clone size: once
CDR3 protein: CAGGGQGAVVTEAFF
CDR3 DNA: TGTGCCGGGGGGGGGCAGGGGGCAGTGGTCACTGAAGCTTTCTTT

D gene: .
V gene: TRBV5-1
J gene: TRBJ2-2
clone size: .
CDR3 protein: CASSLGYGVTGELFF
CDR3 DNA: TGCGCCAGCAGCTTGGGGTACGGGGTCACCGGGGAGCTGTTTTTT

D gene: TRBD1
V gene: TRBV7-8
J gene: TRBJ2-3
clone size: .
CDR3 protein: CASSFRDRGTDTQYF
CDR3 DNA: TGTGCCAGCAGCTTCCGGGACAGAGGCACAGATACGCAGTATTTT

D gene: .
V gene: TRBV19
J gene: TRBJ1-3
clone size: once
CDR3 protein: CASSNRVVGQTLGSGNTIYF
CDR3 DNA: TGTGCCAGTAGTAACCGCGTGGTTGGACAGACTTTAGGCTCTGGAAACACCATATATTTT

D gene: .
V gene: TRBV28
J gene: TRBJ1-5
clone size: .
CDR3 protein: CASMGAGNQPQHF
CDR3 DNA: TGTGCCAGCATGGGGGCCGGCAATCAGCCCCAGCATTTT

D gene: TRBD1
V gene: TRBV6-6
J gene: TRBJ2-7
clone size: .
CDR3 protein: CASSPWDRRAYEQYF
CDR3 DNA: TGTGCCAGCAGTCCTTGGGACAGGCGGGCCTACGAGCAGTACTTC

D gene: TRBD1
V gene: TRBV7-9
J gene: TRBJ1-3
clone size: once
CDR3 protein: CASSPRGTALGNTIYF
CDR3 DNA: TGTGCCAGCAGCCCTAGGGGGACAGCACTTGGAAACACCATATATTTT

D gene: .
V gene: TRBV7-2
J gene: TRBJ1-3
clone size: .
CDR3 protein: CASSPQTEYSGNTIYF
CDR3 DNA: TGTGCCAGCAGCCCCCAGACAGAGTATTCTGGAAACACCATATATTTT

D gene: .
V gene: TRBV12-3/TRBV12-4
J gene: TRBJ2-1
clone size: .
CDR3 protein: CASSGLEQFF
CDR3 DNA: TGTGCCAGCAGTGGACTCGAGCAGTTCTTC

D gene: .
V gene: TRBV29-1
J gene: TRBJ1-1
clone size: .
CDR3 protein: CSVGKDSHTEAFF
CDR3 DNA: TGCAGCGTGGGGAAGGACTCCCACACTGAAGCTTTCTTT

D gene: .
V gene: TRBV6-2/TRBV6-3
J gene: TRBJ1-6
clone size: once
CDR3 protein: CASSHLSIEAPLHF
CDR3 DNA: TGTGCCAGCAGTCACCTTTCAATTGAGGCACCCCTCCACTTT

D gene: .
V gene: TRBV19
J gene: TRBJ1-3
clone size: .
CDR3 protein: CASSLPDSRPDTIYF
CDR3 DNA: TGTGCCAGTAGTCTCCCGGACAGCCGACCGGACACCATATATTTT

D gene: TRBD2
V gene: TRBV7-2
J gene: TRBJ2-5
clone size: many
CDR3 protein: CASSLGAGAETQYF
CDR3 DNA: TGTGCCAGCAGCTTGGGAGCGGGGGCGGAGACCCAGTACTTC

D gene: .
V gene: TRBV5-1
J gene: TRBJ1-2
clone size: .
CDR3 protein: CASSPEGRSNYGYTF
CDR3 DNA: TGCGCCAGCAGCCCGGAGGGACGTAGTAACTATGGCTACACCTTC

D gene: TRBD1
V gene: TRBV27
J gene: TRBJ2-1
clone size: .
CDR3 protein: CASSLIRGRYNEQFF
CDR3 DNA: TGTGCCAGCAGTTTGATTAGGGGGCGATACAATGAGCAGTTCTTC

D gene: TRBD2
V gene: TRBV4-1
J gene: TRBJ2-1
clone size: .
CDR3 protein: CASSLDRLAGGDEQFF
CDR3 DNA: TGCGCCAGCAGCCTAGACCGACTAGCGGGGGGTGATGAGCAGTTCTTC

D gene: TRBD1
V gene: TRBV28
J gene: TRBJ1-2
clone size: .
CDR3 protein: CASSSGTGAIYGYTF
CDR3 DNA: TGTGCCAGCAGTTCCGGGACAGGGGCTATATATGGCTACACCTTC

D gene: .
V gene: TRBV2
J gene: TRBJ1-2
clone size: .
CDR3 protein: CARRAWGNYGYTF
CDR3 DNA: TGTGCCCGGAGGGCCTGGGGTAACTATGGCTACACCTTC

D gene: .
V gene: TRBV25-1
J gene: TRBJ1-1
clone size: .
CDR3 protein: CASSGPMNTEAFF
CDR3 DNA: TGTGCCAGCAGTGGGCCGATGAACACTGAAGCTTTCTTT

D gene: .
V gene: TRBV5-1
J gene: TRBJ1-2
clone size: .
CDR3 protein: CASSPSTVRTIYGYTF
CDR3 DNA: TGCGCCAGCAGCCCGTCGACAGTGCGAACTATCTATGGCTACACCTTC

D gene: .
V gene: TRBV27
J gene: TRBJ1-1
clone size: .
CDR3 protein: CASSGGTLSRNTEAFF
CDR3 DNA: TGTGCCAGCAGTGGTGGGACTTTAAGCCGGAACACTGAAGCTTTCTTT